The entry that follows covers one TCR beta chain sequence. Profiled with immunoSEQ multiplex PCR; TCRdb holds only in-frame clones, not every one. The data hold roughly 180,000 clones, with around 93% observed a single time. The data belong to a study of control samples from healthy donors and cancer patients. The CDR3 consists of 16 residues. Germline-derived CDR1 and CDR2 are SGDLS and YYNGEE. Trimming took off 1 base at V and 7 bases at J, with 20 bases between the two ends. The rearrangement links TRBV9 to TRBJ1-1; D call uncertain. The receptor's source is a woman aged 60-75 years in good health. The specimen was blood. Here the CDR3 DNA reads TGTGCCAGCAGCGTAAGGTCCAGTGGAGCGGGGAGTGAAGCTTTCTTT. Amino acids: CASSVRSSGAGSEAFF.